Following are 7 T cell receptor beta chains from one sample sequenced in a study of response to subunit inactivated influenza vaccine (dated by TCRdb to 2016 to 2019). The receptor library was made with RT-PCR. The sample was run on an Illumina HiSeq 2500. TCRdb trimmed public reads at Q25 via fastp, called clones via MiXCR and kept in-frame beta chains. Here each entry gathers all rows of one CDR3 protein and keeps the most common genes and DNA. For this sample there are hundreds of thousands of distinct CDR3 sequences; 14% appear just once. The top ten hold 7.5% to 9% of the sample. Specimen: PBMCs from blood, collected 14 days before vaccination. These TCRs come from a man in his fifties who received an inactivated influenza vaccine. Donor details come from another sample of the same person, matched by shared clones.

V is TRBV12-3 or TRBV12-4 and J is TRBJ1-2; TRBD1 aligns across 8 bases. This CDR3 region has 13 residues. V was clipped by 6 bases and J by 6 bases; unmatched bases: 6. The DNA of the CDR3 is TGTGCCAGCAGAATAGGACAGGGCCATGGCTACACCTTC. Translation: CASRIGQGHGYTF.

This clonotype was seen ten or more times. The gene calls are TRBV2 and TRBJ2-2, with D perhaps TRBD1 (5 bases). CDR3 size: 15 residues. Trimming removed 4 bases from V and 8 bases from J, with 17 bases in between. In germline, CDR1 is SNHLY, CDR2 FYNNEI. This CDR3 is CASSGLGGALGELFF. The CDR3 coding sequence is TGTGCCAGCAGTGGTCTCGGTGGGGCGCTGGGGGAGCTGTTTTTT.

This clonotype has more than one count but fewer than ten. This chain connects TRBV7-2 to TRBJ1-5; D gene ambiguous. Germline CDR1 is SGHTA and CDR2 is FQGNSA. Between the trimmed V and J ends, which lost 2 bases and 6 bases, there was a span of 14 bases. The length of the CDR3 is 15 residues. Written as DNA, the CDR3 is TGTGCCAGCAGCTTAAACTCAGGTTTGGGTCAGCCCCAGCATTTT. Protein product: CASSLNSGLGQPQHF.

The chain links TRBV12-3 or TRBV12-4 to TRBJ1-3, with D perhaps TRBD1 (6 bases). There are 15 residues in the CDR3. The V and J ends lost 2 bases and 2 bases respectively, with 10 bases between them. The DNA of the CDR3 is TGTGCCAGCAGTTTAACAGGACAGCCTGGAAACACCATATATTTT. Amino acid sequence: CASSLTGQPGNTIYF.

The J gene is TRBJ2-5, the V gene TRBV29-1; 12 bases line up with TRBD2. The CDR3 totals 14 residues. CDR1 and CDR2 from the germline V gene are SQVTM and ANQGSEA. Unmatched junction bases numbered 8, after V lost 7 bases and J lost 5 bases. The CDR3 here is CSAQTSGGRETQYF. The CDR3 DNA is TGCAGCGCTCAGACTAGCGGGGGACGGGAGACCCAGTACTTC.

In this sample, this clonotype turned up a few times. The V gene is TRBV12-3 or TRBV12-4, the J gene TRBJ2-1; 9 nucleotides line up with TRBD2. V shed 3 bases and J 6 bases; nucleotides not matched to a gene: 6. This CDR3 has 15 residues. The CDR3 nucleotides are TGTGCCAGCAGTTTTGGCGGGGGGGCGGTCAATGAGCAGTTCTTC. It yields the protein CASSFGGGAVNEQFF.

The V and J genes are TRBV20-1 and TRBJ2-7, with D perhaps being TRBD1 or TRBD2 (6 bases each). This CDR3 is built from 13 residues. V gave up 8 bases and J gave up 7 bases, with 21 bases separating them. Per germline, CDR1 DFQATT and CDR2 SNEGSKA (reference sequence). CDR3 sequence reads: CSPKRGANGEQYF. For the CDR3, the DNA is TGCAGTCCCAAGAGGGGGGCGAATGGGGAGCAGTACTTC.